The sequence of this TCR beta chain was determined in a study of T cells in localized non-small cell lung cancer. Whole-study findings and limits: Across samples, adjacent lung featured a median around 56 of the top 100 tumor clones.

This clone was recorded many times. Its cognate antigen is unknown. V was trimmed by 5 bases and J by 3 bases, leaving 8 bases between them. Germline V gene data show CDR1 as SGHTA and CDR2 as FQGNSA. This CDR3 contains 13 residues. Method: immunoSEQ multiplex PCR; TCRdb's copy keeps in-frame clones and lacks some. The profile shows fewer than 2,500 clones, roughly 19% of them singletons. The TCR was taken from a man aged 40-75 years with stage I squamous cell lung carcinoma. V is TRBV7-2 and J is TRBJ1-5, with D perhaps TRBD1 (5 bases). Specimen: lung tumor tissue, collected before any cancer treatment. In DNA form, the CDR3 reads TGTGCCAGCAGCGCAGGGTACAATCAGCCCCAGCATTTT. Its translation is CASSAGYNQPQHF.